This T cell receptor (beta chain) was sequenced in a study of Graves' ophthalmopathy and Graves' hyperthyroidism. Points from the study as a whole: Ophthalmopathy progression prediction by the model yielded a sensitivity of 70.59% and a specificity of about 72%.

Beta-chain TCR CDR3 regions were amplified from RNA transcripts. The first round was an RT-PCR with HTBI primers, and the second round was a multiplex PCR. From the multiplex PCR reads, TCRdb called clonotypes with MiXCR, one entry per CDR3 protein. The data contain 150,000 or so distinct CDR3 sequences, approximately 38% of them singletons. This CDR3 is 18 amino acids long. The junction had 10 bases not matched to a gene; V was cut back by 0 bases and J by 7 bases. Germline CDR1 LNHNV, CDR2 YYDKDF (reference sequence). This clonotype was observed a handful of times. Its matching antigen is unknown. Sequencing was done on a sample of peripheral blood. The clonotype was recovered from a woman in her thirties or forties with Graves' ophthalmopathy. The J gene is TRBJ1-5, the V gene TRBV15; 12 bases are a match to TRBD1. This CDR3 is CATSRDSNTGTGGQPQHF. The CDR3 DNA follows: TGTGCCACCAGCAGAGACTCCAATACCGGGACAGGGGGCCAGCCCCAGCATTTT.